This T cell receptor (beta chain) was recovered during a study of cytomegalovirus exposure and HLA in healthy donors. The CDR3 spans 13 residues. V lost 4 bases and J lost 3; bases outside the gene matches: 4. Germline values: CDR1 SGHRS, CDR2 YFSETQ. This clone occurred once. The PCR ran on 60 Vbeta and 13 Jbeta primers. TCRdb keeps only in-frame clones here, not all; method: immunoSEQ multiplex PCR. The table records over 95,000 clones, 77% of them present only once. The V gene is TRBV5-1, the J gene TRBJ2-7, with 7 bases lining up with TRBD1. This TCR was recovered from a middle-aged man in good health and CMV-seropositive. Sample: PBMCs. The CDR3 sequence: CASSPGTVYEQYF. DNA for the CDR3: TGCGCCAGCAGCCCGGGGACAGTCTACGAGCAGTACTTC.